The TCR beta chain described here comes from a study of monozygotic twins with inflammatory bowel disease. Study-level results: Twins with IBD were found to have lower TCRbeta diversity (inverse Simpson) than healthy co-twins. IBD patients, compared with healthy twins, shared fewer clonotypes with others (especially with disease activity).

This CDR3 contains 15 residues. Germline-derived CDR1 and CDR2 are DFQATT and SNEGSKA (reference sequence). In eight separate reactions per sample, cDNA was generated. For each CDR3 protein, TCRdb gives one entry from its re-call of the 5' RACE reads, without DNA. Its table lists under 200,000 distinct CDR3 sequences. Notes on this clonotype: Antigen unknown.

The rearrangement uses TRBV20-1 and TRBJ2-1; TCRdb's assignment of TRBD1 cannot be checked, as there is no DNA. This clonotype originated in a human donor with ulcerative colitis or Crohn's disease, or a healthy co-twin of an affected twin (not recorded which). Source material: blood. CDR3 sequence: CSARRQGVAYNEQFF.